These 8 T cell receptor beta chains share one sample of origin, sequenced in a study of cytotoxic CD8 clonotypes in ibrutinib-treated CLL. The method was immunoSEQ multiplex PCR; TCRdb's version includes in-frame clones alone and lacks a portion of them. The sample has under 150,000 clones, less than 90% seen once. This specimen was PBMCs, taken after 24 months of ibrutinib treatment. Source of these receptors: a human donor with chronic lymphocytic leukemia.

This rearrangement joins TRBV2 to TRBJ2-2; D gene uncertain. From germline, CDR1 is SNHLY and CDR2 FYNNEI. This CDR3 is 13 amino acids long. V shed 6 bases and J shed 5 bases, with 10 bases lying between them. The CDR3 nucleotides read TGTGCCAGCAGCCCAGACCAGACCGGGGAGCTGTTTTTT. This gives the protein CASSPDQTGELFF.

The gene calls are TRBV28 and TRBJ2-1; 7 positions agree with TRBD2. V dropped 3 bases and J dropped 0; count of bases not matched to a gene: 2. In germline, CDR1 is MDHEN, CDR2 SYDVKM. The CDR3 contains 15 residues. The chain's CDR3 is CASSFSGGSYNEQFF. In DNA form, the CDR3 reads TGTGCCAGCAGTTTTTCGGGGGGCTCCTACAATGAGCAGTTCTTC.

This clone came up a few times. V usage is TRBV11-2 and J usage is TRBJ1-1; TRBD1 is a possible D gene (5 bases). Looked up from germline, CDR1 is SGHAT and CDR2 is FQNNGV. There are 15 residues in the CDR3. V lost 2 bases to trimming and J lost 1 base, with 11 bases between them. The CDR3 is CASSLLGTANTEAFF. The DNA for the CDR3 is TGTGCCAGCAGCTTACTAGGGACGGCGAACACTGAAGCTTTCTTT.

The chain carries TRBV19 and TRBJ1-5, with 9 bases matching TRBD1. Germline V lookup: CDR1 LNHDA, CDR2 SQIVND (reference sequence). Trimming at V came to 5 bases and at J to 2 bases, leaving 7 bases not matched to a gene. This CDR3 contains 16 residues. The CDR3 is CASSSLDRGGNQPQHF. The CDR3 DNA is TGTGCCAGTAGTTCCCTGGACAGGGGCGGCAATCAGCCCCAGCATTTT.

The chain couples TRBV9 to TRBJ1-5, with D perhaps TRBD1 (5 bases). The germline gives CDR1 SGDLS, CDR2 YYNGEE. V dropped 1 base and J dropped 2 bases, with 7 bases sitting between them. The CDR3 sequence is 14 residues long. The CDR3 DNA is TGTGCCAGCAGCGTATCGGGGCGCAATCAGCCCCAGCATTTT. The encoded protein is CASSVSGRNQPQHF.

Judged by abundance, this clone is medium-sized (0.01 to 0.1%). The chain recombines TRBV28 with TRBJ1-2; D uncertain. The CDR3 is 13 residues long. V was cut by 6 bases and J by 6 bases, with 14 bases left in between. Germline V gene data show CDR1 as MDHEN and CDR2 as SYDVKM. Here the CDR3 DNA reads TGTGCCAGCAGCCCCAATCCGAAAAATGGCTACACCTTC. This gives the protein CASSPNPKNGYTF.

V usage is TRBV19 and J usage is TRBJ1-2, with 9 bases identical to TRBD1. This CDR3 comprises 14 residues. Per the germline V gene, CDR1 is LNHDA and CDR2 is SQIVND (reference sequence). Trimming at V came to 7 bases and at J to 4 bases, leaving 7 bases not matched to a gene. The CDR3 spells CASIATGGLYGYTF. DNA for the CDR3: TGTGCCAGTATTGCGACAGGGGGTCTCTATGGCTACACCTTC.

The rearrangement joins TRBV7-9 to TRBJ1-5; a possible D gene is TRBD1 (6 bases). Trimming removed 1 base at V and 6 bases at J, with 10 bases between. The CDR3 covers 14 residues. Germline CDR1 and CDR2: SEHNR and FQNEAQ (reference sequence). The CDR3 reads CASSLEGGGQPQHF. The CDR3 DNA follows: TGTGCCAGCAGCTTAGAAGGGGGGGGTCAGCCCCAGCATTTT.